These T cell receptor beta chains were read from a single sample in a study of CD8 T cells in Susac syndrome. TCRdb re-derived calls from the immunoSEQ multiplex PCR reads in MiXCR, one entry per CDR3 protein. The sample lists 100,000 to 150,000 distinct CDR3 sequences, around 94% seen once, with 0.085% to 0.09% in the top ten. The source material was CD4+ T cells from PBMCs. The receptors were gathered from a human donor in good health. The CDR3 runs from the conserved cysteine through the conserved F or W. The D gene is left open where the match is weak. The size of a clone is reported for some rows only, either as once, few or many, or as a class for expanded clones.

DNA	CDR3	J	V	length	size	D
TGTGCCAGCAGTTACTCTAGCGGAGGCACAGATACGCAGTATTTT	CASSYSSGGTDTQYF	TRBJ2-3	TRBV6-5	15	NA	NA
TGTGCCAGCAGCTTAGGGTTACAGAGCAATCAGCCCCAGCATTTT	CASSLGLQSNQPQHF	TRBJ1-5	TRBV5-6	15	NA	NA
TGTGCCACCAGCAGAGGGGAGCGGGGGGGCTACGAGCAGTACTTC	CATSRGERGGYEQYF	TRBJ2-7	TRBV15	15	NA	TRBD2
TGCAGTGCTAGACCCATGACTAGCGCCACCGGGGAGCTGTTTTTT	CSARPMTSATGELFF	TRBJ2-2	TRBV20-1	15	NA	TRBD2
TGTGCCAGCAGCTTAGTCGACCCACTCGCGGGTAATGAAAAACTGTTTTTT	CASSLVDPLAGNEKLFF	TRBJ1-4	TRBV7-9	17	NA	NA
TGTGCCAGCTCCTTTGGAGGGGGCTCCACTGAAGCTTTCTTT	CASSFGGGSTEAFF	TRBJ1-1	TRBV7-2	14	NA	TRBD1
TGTGCCAGCAGCTTGGAGGTCGCGCCCGAGCAGTACTTC	CASSLEVAPEQYF	TRBJ2-7	TRBV5-6	13	NA	NA
TGTGCCAGCAGTTTACGGACTAGCGTCAATGAGCAGTTCTTC	CASSLRTSVNEQFF	TRBJ2-1	TRBV12-3/TRBV12-4	14	once	TRBD2
TGTGCCAGCAGCAGAAGCGGGAGGGGGCAGTTCTTC	CASSRSGRGQFF	TRBJ2-1	TRBV5-6	12	NA	TRBD2
TGCGCCAGCAGCCAAACACTAGCGGGAGCATACAATGAGCAGTTCTTC	CASSQTLAGAYNEQFF	TRBJ2-1	TRBV4-3	16	once	TRBD2
TGTGCCAGTAGTATAAGGACAGCAGCCTCCTACGAGCAGTACTTC	CASSIRTAASYEQYF	TRBJ2-7	TRBV19	15	NA	NA
TGTGCCAGCAGTCCCAGGGCCACAGATACGCAGTATTTT	CASSPRATDTQYF	TRBJ2-3	TRBV12-3/TRBV12-4	13	NA	NA
TGTGCCAGCAGCCCCAGTTCCGCCATCACCGGGGAGCTGTTTTTT	CASSPSSAITGELFF	TRBJ2-2	TRBV3-1	15	NA	NA
TGCGCCAGCAGCCTGGACAGGGAAGACGGGGAGCTGTTTTTT	CASSLDREDGELFF	TRBJ2-2	TRBV5-1	14	NA	TRBD1
TGTGCCAGCAGCTGGCGGGCTAGCCCGGACGAGCAGTACTTC	CASSWRASPDEQYF	TRBJ2-7	TRBV7-9	14	NA	NA
TGCGCCAGCAGCCCGGATGGGGGGCCCACTGAAGCTTTCTTT	CASSPDGGPTEAFF	TRBJ1-1	TRBV5-1	14	few	NA
TGTGCCAGCAGTTACTCGGGAAGGGGGCATCAGCCCCAGCATTTT	CASSYSGRGHQPQHF	TRBJ1-5	TRBV6-5	15	NA	TRBD1
TGCAGCGTTGAGACAATCCTCACCTACGAGCAGTACTTC	CSVETILTYEQYF	TRBJ2-7	TRBV29-1	13	NA	NA
TGCAGTGCTAGAAAGGGCGGGGAGACCCAGTACTTC	CSARKGGETQYF	TRBJ2-5	TRBV20-1	12	NA	NA
TGTGCCAGCAGTGGCCGGACAGCTAACTATGGCTACACCTTC	CASSGRTANYGYTF	TRBJ1-2	TRBV12-3/TRBV12-4	14	NA	NA
TGTGCCAGCAGCCCGACTAGCGGGAGCTACAATGAGCAGTTCTTC	CASSPTSGSYNEQFF	TRBJ2-1	TRBV9	15	few	TRBD2
TGTGCCAGCAGCGAGGGGACTGACTTCTCCTACGAGCAGTATTTC	CASSEGTDFSYEQYF	TRBJ2-7	TRBV9	15	NA	NA
TGTGCCAGCAGCACGAGCGGGCGTGGGGATACGCAGTATTTT	CASSTSGRGDTQYF	TRBJ2-3	TRBV7-9	14	once	NA
TGTGCCAGCAGCGGGGACGTCACTGAAGCTTTCTTT	CASSGDVTEAFF	TRBJ1-1	TRBV12-3/TRBV12-4	12	NA	NA
TGTGCCAGCAGCTTGGGGATCGGACTAGGGAGTCGGGAGCAGTACTTC	CASSLGIGLGSREQYF	TRBJ2-7	TRBV11-2	16	NA	TRBD2
TGTGCCAGCAGTGTACGACAGGGCTCCTACGAGCAGTACTTC	CASSVRQGSYEQYF	TRBJ2-7	TRBV6-1	14	NA	TRBD1
TGTGCCAGCAGCTTCACTCCCGGCGATACGCAGTATTTT	CASSFTPGDTQYF	TRBJ2-3	TRBV7-2	13	NA	NA
TGTGCCAGCAGGGAACCCTCTGGAAACACCATATATTTT	CASREPSGNTIYF	TRBJ1-3	TRBV25-1	13	once	NA